The rows below give T cell receptor beta chains drawn from one sample of a study of cytomegalovirus exposure and HLA in healthy donors. Sequencing was performed with immunoSEQ multiplex PCR; in TCRdb, only in-frame clones are kept and a portion is missing. This sample has about 140,000 clones; more than 75% occur once, and the top ten carry roughly 9%. Sequenced: PBMCs. The receptors stem from a man between 18 and 35 years old in good health and CMV-seropositive. Both conserved end residues are part of each CDR3. A D gene is named only where the DNA matches it firmly. Clone size is given for some rows only: seen once, a few or many times, or a class if the clone is expanded.

>TRBJ2-3|-|TRBD2|TRBV5-1
CASSPPRTSGTDTQYF
TGCGCCAGCAGCCCCCCTCGGACTAGCGGGACAGATACGCAGTATTTT
>TRBJ1-2|-|TRBD1|TRBV11-3
CASSLGKPGQRFYGYTF
TGTGCCAGCAGCTTAGGGAAACCGGGACAGAGATTCTATGGCTACACCTTC
>TRBJ2-7|-|TRBD1|TRBV7-9
CASSSQDRAYEQYF
TGTGCCAGCAGCTCACAGGACAGGGCCTACGAGCAGTACTTC
>TRBJ1-2|-|TRBD1|TRBV5-5
CASSIDRGQGGYTF
TGTGCCAGCAGCATAGACAGGGGGCAAGGTGGCTACACCTTC
>TRBJ1-5|-|TRBD1|TRBV19
CASSGGTGDNQPQHF
TGTGCCAGTAGTGGAGGGACAGGGGACAATCAGCCCCAGCATTTT
>TRBJ2-3|few|TRBD2|TRBV18
CASSPRTSALRGGDTQYF
TGTGCCAGCTCACCACGGACTAGCGCCCTCCGTGGGGGAGATACGCAGTATTTT
>TRBJ2-7|-|TRBD1|TRBV5-1
CASRGDPGQGALYF
TGCGCCAGCAGAGGGGATCCGGGACAGGGGGCTTTGTACTTC
>TRBJ2-3|once|-|TRBV18
CASSPDQMIGADTQYF
TGTGCCAGCTCACCCGACCAAATGATCGGGGCAGATACGCAGTATTTT
>TRBJ1-2|-|TRBD1|TRBV6-5
CASSLTGTNYGYTF
TGTGCCAGCAGTCTGACAGGGACTAACTATGGCTACACCTTC
>TRBJ1-2|-|-|TRBV2
CASSKIQGDYGYTF
TGTGCCAGCAGTAAGATACAGGGTGACTATGGCTACACCTTC
>TRBJ2-7|-|-|TRBV2
CASKQLAYEQYF
TGTGCCAGCAAGCAGCTAGCATACGAGCAGTACTTC
>TRBJ1-5|-|-|TRBV7-8
CASSQRRFGTLNQPQHF
TGTGCCAGCAGCCAGCGCCGCTTCGGGACACTAAATCAGCCCCAGCATTTT
>TRBJ1-3|-|TRBD1|TRBV30
CAWSQGQAKGNTIYF
TGTGCCTGGAGTCAGGGACAGGCCAAGGGAAACACCATATATTTT
>TRBJ1-4|-|TRBD1|TRBV23-1
CASRSGTANEKLFF
TGCGCCAGCAGATCCGGGACAGCTAATGAAAAACTGTTTTTT
>TRBJ1-3|-|TRBD1|TRBV7-8
CASSQQGAGNTIYF
TGTGCCAGCAGCCAACAGGGGGCTGGAAACACCATATATTTT
>TRBJ2-3|-|-|TRBV2
CASRKGTSTDTQYF
TGTGCCAGCCGAAAGGGGACAAGCACAGATACGCAGTATTTT
>TRBJ1-5|-|TRBD1|TRBV5-1
CASSPGQGVGTQHF
TGCGCCAGCAGCCCGGGACAGGGAGTCGGGACCCAGCATTTT
>TRBJ2-2|-|TRBD1|TRBV2
CASTGSTGVATGELFF
TGTGCCAGCACTGGTTCGACAGGGGTCGCCACCGGGGAGCTGTTTTTT
>TRBJ2-7|-|-|TRBV7-6
CASSPTSGDRTYEQYF
TGTGCCAGCAGCCCAACCTCCGGAGACAGAACCTACGAGCAGTACTTC
>TRBJ1-6|-|TRBD1|TRBV5-1
CASSLDRTGVNSPLHF
TGCGCCAGCAGCTTGGACAGGACAGGGGTTAACTCACCCCTCCACTTT
>TRBJ2-5|-|TRBD2|TRBV6-6
CASSFSPVAGDETQYF
TGTGCCAGCAGTTTTTCTCCCGTAGCGGGGGATGAGACCCAGTACTTC
>TRBJ2-5|-|-|TRBV5-6
CASSLGGGVTETQYF
TGTGCCAGCAGCTTGGGGGGCGGGGTAACGGAGACCCAGTACTTC